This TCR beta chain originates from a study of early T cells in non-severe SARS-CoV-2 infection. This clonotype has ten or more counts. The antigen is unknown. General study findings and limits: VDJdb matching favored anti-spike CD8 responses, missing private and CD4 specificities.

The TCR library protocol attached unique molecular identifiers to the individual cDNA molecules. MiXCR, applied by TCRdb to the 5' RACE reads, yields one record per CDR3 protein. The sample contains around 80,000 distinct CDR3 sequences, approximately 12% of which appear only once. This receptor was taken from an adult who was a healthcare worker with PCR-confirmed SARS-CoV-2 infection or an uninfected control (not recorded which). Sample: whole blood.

Written as DNA, the CDR3 is TGTGCCAGCAGTGAAGGAAGCGGGAGGGCCTATGAGCAGTTCTTC. Protein: CASSEGSGRAYEQFF. This chain uses TRBV2 with TRBJ2-1, with TRBD2 matching over 10 bases. Trimming at V came to 1 base and at J to 8 bases, leaving 5 bases not matched to a gene. Germline lookup yields CDR1 SNHLY and CDR2 FYNNEI. The CDR3 sequence is 15 residues long.